This entry is about one T cell receptor beta chain. This sample was taken from a study of blood T cell repertoires in COVID-19. Study-wide context: Material from acute and convalescent COVID-19 was sourced from the United States, Italy and Spain. Nucleic acid was either cDNA or gDNA, and it came from T cells, B-cell-depleted T cells, or PBMCs.

V was clipped by 5 bases and J by 3 bases; unmatched bases: 5. The CDR3 loop spans 15 amino acids. The germline V gene encodes CDR1 SGHTA and CDR2 FQGNSA. Authors' data handling: Reference gene primer amplification in the assay estimated nucleated cell counts. The data were produced by immunoSEQ multiplex PCR, yet TCRdb's version contains in-frame clones alone and is incomplete. V, J and clone size are taken as reported in that table, and D and trimming were inferred from the DNA itself. Of some 240,000 clones in the sample, 85% to 90% are singletons; the top ten hold about 4.6%. The sequence came from a woman aged 35 to 49 who had recovered from COVID-19. The chain employs TRBV7-2 and TRBJ1-1; 11 nucleotides agree with TRBD1. Sequencing was carried out using peripheral blood. CDR3 nucleotides: TGTGCCAGCAGCCCGGACAGGGGGCGGGACACTGAAGCTTTCTTT. Translated, it gives CASSPDRGRDTEAFF.